The entry below gives a single TCR beta chain sequence along with its context. The germline V and J ends were trimmed by 5 bases and 2 bases, with 13 bases remaining between them. Germline V CDR1 and CDR2: SEHNR, FQNEAQ (reference sequence). The CDR3 runs 14 residues. This entry comes from a study of metastatic and nonmetastatic thyroid tumors. As processed by the authors: In papillary thyroid cancer, a distant-metastasis classifier was built using CDR3 differences across clinicopathological groups. TCRdb re-called the PCR reads through MiXCR. The authors' filters were not applied to this entry. The data hold 46,000 or so clones, with 16% observed a single time. All patients reached thyroid surgery having received no treatment beforehand.

The rearrangement links TRBV7-9 to TRBJ2-7; maybe TRBD2 (6 bases). The TCR comes from a female donor with papillary thyroid cancer or a benign thyroid nodule (not recorded which). Some clones in this sample may be carry-over from other donors' samples. The sample was blood. The CDR3 DNA reads as TGTGCCAGCAGCCTTGGAGGGACCCCCTACGAGCAGTACTTC. The encoded protein is CASSLGGTPYEQYF.